One sample yielded the 3 T cell receptor beta chains listed below, sequenced in a study of Ad26.COV2.S vaccination and SARS-CoV-2 variants. Described treatment: about 20 received Ad26.COV2.S at low or high dose, single or two shots; several received placebo; per-sample allocation not given. Sampling was performed 63 days after the first vaccine or placebo injection. The data were produced by immunoSEQ multiplex PCR, yet TCRdb's version contains in-frame clones alone and is incomplete. The data contain 300,000 to 350,000 clones, roughly 91% of them seen just once; the ten biggest clones take up approximately 5%. The sample here was peripheral blood, taken in a trial of Ad26.COV2.S vaccine versus placebo. The receptors come from a person aged 18 to 65 who received the Ad26.COV2.S COVID-19 vaccine or a placebo.

The V call is TRBV14, the J call TRBJ2-7, with D uncertain. V lost 2 bases and J lost 0, with 8 bases in between. The length of the CDR3 is 14 residues. CDR1 and CDR2 (germline): SGHDN, FVKESK. CDR3 sequence (DNA): TGTGCCAGCAGCCAATATGAATACTCCTACGAGCAGTACTTC. Protein: CASSQYEYSYEQYF.

This chain links TRBV19 with TRBJ2-5, with a tentative D call TRBD1 (5 bases). CDR3 size: 13 residues. Deletions cut 6 bases from V and 2 bases from J, with 10 bases between. Germline CDR1 is LNHDA and CDR2 is SQIVND (reference sequence). The CDR3 region is CASRETGQETQYF. CDR3 nucleotide sequence: TGTGCCAGTAGGGAAACAGGTCAAGAGACCCAGTACTTC.

This clone was seen more than once but under ten times. This chain links TRBV6-1 with TRBJ2-4; D unresolved. V lost 3 bases, J lost 0 bases, and 12 bases lay in between. CDR1 MNHNS and CDR2 SASEGT come from the germline V gene. CDR3 size: 16 residues. CDR3: CASSDDTDLAKNIQYF. The CDR3 DNA is TGTGCCAGCAGTGACGATACGGATCTAGCCAAAAACATTCAGTACTTC.